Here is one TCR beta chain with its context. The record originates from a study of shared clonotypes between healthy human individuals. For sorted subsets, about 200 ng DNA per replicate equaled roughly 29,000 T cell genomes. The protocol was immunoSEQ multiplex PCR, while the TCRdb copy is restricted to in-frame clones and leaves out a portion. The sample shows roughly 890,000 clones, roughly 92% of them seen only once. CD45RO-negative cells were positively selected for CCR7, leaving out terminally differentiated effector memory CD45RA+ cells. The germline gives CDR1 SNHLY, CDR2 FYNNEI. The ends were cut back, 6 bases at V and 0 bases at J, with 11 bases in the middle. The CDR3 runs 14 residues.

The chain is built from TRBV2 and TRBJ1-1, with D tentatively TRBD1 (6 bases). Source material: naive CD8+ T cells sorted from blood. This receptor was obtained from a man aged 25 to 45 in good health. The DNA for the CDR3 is TGTGCCAGCAGCGCCGGGACAATGAACACTGAAGCTTTCTTT. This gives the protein CASSAGTMNTEAFF. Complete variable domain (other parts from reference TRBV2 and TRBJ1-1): EPEVTQTPSHQVTQMGQEVILRCVPISNHLYFYWYRQILGQKVEFLVSFYNNEISEKSEIFDDQFSVERPDGSNFTLKIRSTKLEDSAMYFCASSAGTMNTEAFFGQGTRLTVV.